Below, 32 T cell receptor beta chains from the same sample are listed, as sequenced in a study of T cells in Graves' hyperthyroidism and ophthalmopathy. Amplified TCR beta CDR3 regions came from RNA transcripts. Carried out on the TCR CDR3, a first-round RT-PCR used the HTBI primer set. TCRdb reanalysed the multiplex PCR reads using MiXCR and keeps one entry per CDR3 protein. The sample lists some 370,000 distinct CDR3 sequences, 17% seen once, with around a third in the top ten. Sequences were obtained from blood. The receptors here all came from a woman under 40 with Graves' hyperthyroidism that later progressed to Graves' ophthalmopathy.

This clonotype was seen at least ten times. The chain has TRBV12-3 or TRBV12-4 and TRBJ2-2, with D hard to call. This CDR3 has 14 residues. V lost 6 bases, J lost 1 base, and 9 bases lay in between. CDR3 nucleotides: TGTGCCAGCAGGGCCCAGGTGAACACCGGGGAGCTGTTTTTT. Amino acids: CASRAQVNTGELFF.

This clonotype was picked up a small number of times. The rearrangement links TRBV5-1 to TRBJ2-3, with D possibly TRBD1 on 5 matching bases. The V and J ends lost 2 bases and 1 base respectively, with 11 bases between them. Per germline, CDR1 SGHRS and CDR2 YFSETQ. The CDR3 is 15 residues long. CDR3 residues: CASSFSGFRTDTQYF. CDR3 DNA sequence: TGCGCCAGCAGCTTTTCAGGGTTCCGCACAGATACGCAGTATTTT.

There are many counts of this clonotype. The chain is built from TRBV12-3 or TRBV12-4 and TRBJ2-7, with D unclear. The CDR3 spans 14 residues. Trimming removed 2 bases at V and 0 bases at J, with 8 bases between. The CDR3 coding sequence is TGTGCCAGCAGTTTAAACAGATACTCCTACGAGCAGTACTTC. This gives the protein CASSLNRYSYEQYF.

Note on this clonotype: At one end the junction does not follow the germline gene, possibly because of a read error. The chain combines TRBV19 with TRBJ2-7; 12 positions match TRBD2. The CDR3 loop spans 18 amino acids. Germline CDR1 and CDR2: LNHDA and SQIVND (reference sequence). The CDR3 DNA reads TGTGCCAGTAGTGGAGAGGTGGGAACTAGCGGGGGGCTCTACGGGCAGTACTTC. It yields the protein CASSGEVGTSGGLYGQYF. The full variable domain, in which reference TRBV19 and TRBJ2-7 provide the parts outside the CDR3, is DGGITQSPKYLFRKEGQNVTLSCEQNLNHDAMYWYRQDPGQGLRLIYYSQIVNDFQKGDIAEGYSVSREKKESFPLTVTSAQKNPTAFYLCASSGEVGTSGGLYGQYFGPGTRLTVT.

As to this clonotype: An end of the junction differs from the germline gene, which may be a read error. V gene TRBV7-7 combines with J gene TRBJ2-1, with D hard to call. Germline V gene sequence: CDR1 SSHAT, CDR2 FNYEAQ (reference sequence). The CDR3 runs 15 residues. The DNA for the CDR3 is TGTGCTAGCAGCTTATCTGCGGCACCTAGGGATGAGCAGTTCTTC. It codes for CASSLSAAPRDEQFF.

The CDR3 coding sequence is TGTGCCAAGACGACAGGGTCCGGAAACACCATATATTTT. Its protein product is CAKTTGSGNTIYF. The genes are TRBV2 and TRBJ1-3; 7 nucleotides agree with TRBD1. This CDR3 is built from 13 residues. Germline CDR1 is SNHLY and CDR2 is FYNNEI. V gave up 10 bases and J gave up 4 bases; unmatched junction bases: 7.

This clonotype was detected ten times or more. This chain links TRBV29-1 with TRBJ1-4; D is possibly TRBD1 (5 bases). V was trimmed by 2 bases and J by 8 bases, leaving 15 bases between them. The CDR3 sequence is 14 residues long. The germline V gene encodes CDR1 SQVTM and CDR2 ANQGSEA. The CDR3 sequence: CSVEYAGHGEKLFF. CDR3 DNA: TGCAGCGTTGAATATGCGGGGCATGGAGAAAAACTGTTTTTT.

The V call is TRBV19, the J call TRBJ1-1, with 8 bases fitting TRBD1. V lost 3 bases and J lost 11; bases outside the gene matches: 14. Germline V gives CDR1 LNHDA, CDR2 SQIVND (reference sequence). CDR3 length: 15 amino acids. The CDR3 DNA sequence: TGTGCCAGTAGTATGGGAGGGCAGGGGGCGCGTTATGCTTTCTTT. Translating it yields CASSMGGQGARYAFF.

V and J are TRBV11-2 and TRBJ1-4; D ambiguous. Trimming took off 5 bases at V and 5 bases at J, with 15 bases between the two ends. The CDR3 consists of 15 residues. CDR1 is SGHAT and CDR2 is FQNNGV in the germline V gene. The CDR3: CASSDAGKLNEKLFF. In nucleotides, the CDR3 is TGTGCCAGCAGCGATGCAGGAAAACTAAATGAAAAACTGTTTTTT. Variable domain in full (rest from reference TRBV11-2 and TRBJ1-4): EAGVAQSPRYKIIEKRQSVAFWCNPISGHATLYWYQQILGQGPKLLIQFQNNGVVDDSQLPKDRFSAERLKGVDSTLKIQPAKLEDSAVYLCASSDAGKLNEKLFFGSGTQLSVL.

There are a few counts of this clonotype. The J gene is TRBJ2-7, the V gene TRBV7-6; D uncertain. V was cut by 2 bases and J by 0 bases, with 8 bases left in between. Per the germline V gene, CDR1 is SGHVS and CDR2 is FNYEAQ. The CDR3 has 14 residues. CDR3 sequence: CASSLNTDSYEQYF. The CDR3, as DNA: TGTGCCAGCAGCTTAAATACAGACTCCTACGAGCAGTACTTC.

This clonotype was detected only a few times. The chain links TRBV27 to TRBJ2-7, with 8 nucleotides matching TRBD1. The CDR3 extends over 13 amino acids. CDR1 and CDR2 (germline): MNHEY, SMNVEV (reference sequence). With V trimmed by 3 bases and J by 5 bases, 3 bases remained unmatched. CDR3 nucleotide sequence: TGTGCCAGCAGTTTGTTGGGACAGGACGAGCAGTACTTC. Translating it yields CASSLLGQDEQYF.

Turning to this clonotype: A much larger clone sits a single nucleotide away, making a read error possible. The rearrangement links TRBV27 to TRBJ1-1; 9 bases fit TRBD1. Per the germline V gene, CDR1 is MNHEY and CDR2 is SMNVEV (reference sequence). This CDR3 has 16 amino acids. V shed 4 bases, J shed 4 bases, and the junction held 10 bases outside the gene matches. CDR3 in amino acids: CASSSGTGGGATEAFF. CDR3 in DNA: TGTGCCAGCAGTTCGGGCACAGGGGGCGGCGCCACTGAAGCTTTCTTT.

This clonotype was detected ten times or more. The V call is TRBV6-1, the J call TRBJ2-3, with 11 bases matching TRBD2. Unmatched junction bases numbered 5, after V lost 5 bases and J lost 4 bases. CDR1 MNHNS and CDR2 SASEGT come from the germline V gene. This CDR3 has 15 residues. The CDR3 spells CASSLAGGRADTQYF. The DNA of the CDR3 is TGTGCCAGCAGTCTAGCGGGGGGAAGGGCAGATACGCAGTATTTT.

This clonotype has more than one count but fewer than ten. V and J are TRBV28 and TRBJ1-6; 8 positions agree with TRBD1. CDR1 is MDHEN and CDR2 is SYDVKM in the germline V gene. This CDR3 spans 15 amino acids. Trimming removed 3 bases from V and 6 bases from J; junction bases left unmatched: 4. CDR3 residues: CASSFGDRGNSPLHF. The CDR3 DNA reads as TGTGCCAGCAGTTTCGGAGACAGGGGTAATTCACCCCTCCACTTT.

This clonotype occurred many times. The CDR3 reads CASSYMRTGELFF. CDR3 bases: TGTGCCAGCAGCTATATGAGGACCGGGGAGCTGTTTTTT. The chain recombines TRBV7-9 with TRBJ2-2; unclear D gene. The V gene's germline CDR1 is SEHNR and CDR2 FQNEAQ (reference sequence). Trimming took 4 bases from V and 5 from J, leaving 8 bases between them. The CDR3 sequence is 13 residues long.

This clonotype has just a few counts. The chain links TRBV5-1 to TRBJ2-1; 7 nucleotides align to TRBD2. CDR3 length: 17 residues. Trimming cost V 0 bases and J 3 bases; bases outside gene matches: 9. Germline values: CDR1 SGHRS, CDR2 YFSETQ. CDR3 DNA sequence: TGCGCCAGCAGCTTGGGGTTCCGGCTAGCGGACTACAATGAGCAGTTCTTC. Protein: CASSLGFRLADYNEQFF.

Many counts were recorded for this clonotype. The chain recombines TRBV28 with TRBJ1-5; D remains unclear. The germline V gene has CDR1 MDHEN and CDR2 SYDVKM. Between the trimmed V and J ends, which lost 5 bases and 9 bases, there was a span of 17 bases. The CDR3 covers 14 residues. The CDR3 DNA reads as TGTGCCAGCAGTACGACGGACGGTTATCGGCCCCAGCATTTT. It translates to CASSTTDGYRPQHF.

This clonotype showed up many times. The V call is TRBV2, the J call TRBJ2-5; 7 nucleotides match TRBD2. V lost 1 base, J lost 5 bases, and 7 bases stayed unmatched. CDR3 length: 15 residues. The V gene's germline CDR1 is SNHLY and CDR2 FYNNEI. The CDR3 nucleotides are TGTGCCAGCAGTGAAGGGACCCTAGCGGTGGAGACCCAGTACTTC. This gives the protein CASSEGTLAVETQYF. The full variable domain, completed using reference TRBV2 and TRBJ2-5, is EPEVTQTPSHQVTQMGQEVILRCVPISNHLYFYWYRQILGQKVEFLVSFYNNEISEKSEIFDDQFSVERPDGSNFTLKIRSTKLEDSAMYFCASSEGTLAVETQYFGPGTRLLVL.

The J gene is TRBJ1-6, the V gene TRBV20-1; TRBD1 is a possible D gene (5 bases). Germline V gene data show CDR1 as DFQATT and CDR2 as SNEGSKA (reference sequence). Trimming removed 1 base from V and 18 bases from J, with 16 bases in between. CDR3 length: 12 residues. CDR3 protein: CSARGGTDPPHF. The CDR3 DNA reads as TGCAGTGCTAGAGGGGGGACTGATCCACCCCACTTT.

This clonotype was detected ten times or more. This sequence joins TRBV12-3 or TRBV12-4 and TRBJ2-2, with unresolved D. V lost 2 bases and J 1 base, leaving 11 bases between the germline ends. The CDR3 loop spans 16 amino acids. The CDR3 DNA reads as TGTGCCAGCAGTTTAAAAAGGGAATTGAACACCGGGGAGCTGTTTTTT. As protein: CASSLKRELNTGELFF.

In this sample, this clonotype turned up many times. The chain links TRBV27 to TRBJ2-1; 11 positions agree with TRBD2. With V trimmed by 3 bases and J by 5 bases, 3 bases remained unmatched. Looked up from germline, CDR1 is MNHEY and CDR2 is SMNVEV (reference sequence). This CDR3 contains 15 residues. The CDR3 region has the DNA TGTGCCAGCAGTTTGGGGACTAGCGGCAACAATGAGCAGTTCTTC. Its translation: CASSLGTSGNNEQFF.

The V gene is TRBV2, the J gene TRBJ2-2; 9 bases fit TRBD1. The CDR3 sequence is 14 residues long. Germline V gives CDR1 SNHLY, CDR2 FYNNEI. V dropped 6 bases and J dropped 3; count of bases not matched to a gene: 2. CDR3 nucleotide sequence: TGTGCCAGCAGCTGGGACAGGGACACCGGGGAGCTGTTTTTT. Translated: CASSWDRDTGELFF. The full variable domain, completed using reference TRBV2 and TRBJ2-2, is EPEVTQTPSHQVTQMGQEVILRCVPISNHLYFYWYRQILGQKVEFLVSFYNNEISEKSEIFDDQFSVERPDGSNFTLKIRSTKLEDSAMYFCASSWDRDTGELFFGEGSRLTVL.

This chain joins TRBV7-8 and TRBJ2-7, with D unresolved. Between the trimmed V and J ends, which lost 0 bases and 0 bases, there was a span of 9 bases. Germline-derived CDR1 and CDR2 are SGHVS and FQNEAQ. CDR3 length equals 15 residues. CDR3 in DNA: TGTGCCAGCAGCTTAGCCCCTGGAAACTCCTACGAGCAGTACTTC. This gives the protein CASSLAPGNSYEQYF. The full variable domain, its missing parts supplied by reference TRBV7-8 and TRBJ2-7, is GAGVSQSPRYKVAKRGQDVALRCDPISGHVSLFWYQQALGQGPEFLTYFQNEAQLDKSGLPSDRFFAERPEGSVSTLKIQRTQQEDSAVYLCASSLAPGNSYEQYFGPGTRLTVT.

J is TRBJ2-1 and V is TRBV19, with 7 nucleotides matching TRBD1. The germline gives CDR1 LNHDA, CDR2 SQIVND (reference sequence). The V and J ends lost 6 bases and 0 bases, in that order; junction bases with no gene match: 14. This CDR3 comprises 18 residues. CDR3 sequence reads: CASSNRDRLLSSYNEQFF. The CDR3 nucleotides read TGTGCCAGTAGCAACCGGGACAGACTTCTTAGCTCCTACAATGAGCAGTTCTTC.

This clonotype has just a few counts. The CDR3 DNA reads TGTGCCAGCAGCTTTTTAGGGGGAGATAGGGATACGCAGTATTTT. Protein: CASSFLGGDRDTQYF. This chain uses TRBV7-8 with TRBJ2-3, with D possibly TRBD1 on 6 matching bases. V lost 3 bases to trimming and J lost 6 bases, with 16 bases between them. CDR1 is SGHVS, CDR2 FQNEAQ, per germline. This CDR3 spans 15 amino acids.

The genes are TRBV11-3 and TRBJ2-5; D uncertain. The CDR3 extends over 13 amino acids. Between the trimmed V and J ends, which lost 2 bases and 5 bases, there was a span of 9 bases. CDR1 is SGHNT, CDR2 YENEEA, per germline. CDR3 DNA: TGTGCCAGCAGCTTATATAAGCTGGAGACCCAGTACTTC. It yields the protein CASSLYKLETQYF.

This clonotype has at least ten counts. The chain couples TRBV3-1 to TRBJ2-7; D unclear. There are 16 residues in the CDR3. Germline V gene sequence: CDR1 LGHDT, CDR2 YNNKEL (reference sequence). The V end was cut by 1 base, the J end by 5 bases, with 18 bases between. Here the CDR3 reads CASSQVPFPPENEQYF. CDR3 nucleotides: TGTGCCAGCAGCCAAGTCCCATTTCCGCCGGAGAACGAGCAGTACTTC.

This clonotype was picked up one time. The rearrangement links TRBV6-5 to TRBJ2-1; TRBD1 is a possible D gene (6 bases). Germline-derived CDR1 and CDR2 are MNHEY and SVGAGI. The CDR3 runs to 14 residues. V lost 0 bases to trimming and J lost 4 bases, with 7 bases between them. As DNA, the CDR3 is TGTGCCAGCAGTTACTCGGACAGATACAATGAGCAGTTCTTC. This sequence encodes CASSYSDRYNEQFF.

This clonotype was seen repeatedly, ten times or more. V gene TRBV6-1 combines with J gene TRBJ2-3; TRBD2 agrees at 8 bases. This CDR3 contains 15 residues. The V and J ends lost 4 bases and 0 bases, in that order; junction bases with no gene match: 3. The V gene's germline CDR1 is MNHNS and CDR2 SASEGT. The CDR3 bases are TGTGCCAGCAGTGTCAAGCGGGGGAGCACAGATACGCAGTATTTT. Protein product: CASSVKRGSTDTQYF.

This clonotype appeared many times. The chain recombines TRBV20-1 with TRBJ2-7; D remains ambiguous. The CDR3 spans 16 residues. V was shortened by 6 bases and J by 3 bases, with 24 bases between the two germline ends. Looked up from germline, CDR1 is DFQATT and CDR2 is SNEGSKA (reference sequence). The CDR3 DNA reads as TGCAGTGCATACGACGGGTCTTCCACTTCCCTCTACGAGCAGTACTTC. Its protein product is CSAYDGSSTSLYEQYF.

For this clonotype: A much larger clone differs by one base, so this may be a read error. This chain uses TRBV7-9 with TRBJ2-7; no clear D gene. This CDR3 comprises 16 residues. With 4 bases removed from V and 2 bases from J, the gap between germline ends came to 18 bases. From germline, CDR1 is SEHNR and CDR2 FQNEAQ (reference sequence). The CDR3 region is CASSSTRPGEAYEQYF. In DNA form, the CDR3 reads TGTGCCAGCAGCTCGACAAGACCAGGCGAGGCCTACGAGCAGTACTTC.

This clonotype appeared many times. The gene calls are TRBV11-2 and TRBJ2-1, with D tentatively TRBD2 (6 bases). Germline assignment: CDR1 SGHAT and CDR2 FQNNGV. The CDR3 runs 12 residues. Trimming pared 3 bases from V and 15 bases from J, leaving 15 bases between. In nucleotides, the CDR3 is TGTGCCAGCAGCTTCAATCGGCGGGACGTGTTCTTC. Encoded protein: CASSFNRRDVFF.